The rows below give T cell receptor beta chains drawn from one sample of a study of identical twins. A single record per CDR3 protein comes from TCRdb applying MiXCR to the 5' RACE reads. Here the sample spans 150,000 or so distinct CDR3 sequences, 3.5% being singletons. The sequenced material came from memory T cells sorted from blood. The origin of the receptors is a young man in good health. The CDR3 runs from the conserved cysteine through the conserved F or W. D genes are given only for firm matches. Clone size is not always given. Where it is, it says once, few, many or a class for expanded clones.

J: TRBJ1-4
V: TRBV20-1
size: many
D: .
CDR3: CSAPIGFTTNEKLFF
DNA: TGCAGTGCCCCAATCGGATTTACAACTAATGAAAAACTGTTTTTT

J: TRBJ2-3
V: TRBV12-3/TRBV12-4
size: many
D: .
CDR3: CASSFISDTQYF
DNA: TGTGCCAGCAGTTTCATATCAGATACGCAGTATTTT

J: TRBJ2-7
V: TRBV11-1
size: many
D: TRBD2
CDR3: CASSFESGPGTSGRAKQYF
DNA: TGTGCCAGCAGCTTTGAATCGGGTCCCGGGACTAGCGGGAGGGCCAAGCAGTACTTC

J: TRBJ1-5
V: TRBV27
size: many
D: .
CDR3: CASSPGTRYSNQPQHF
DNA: TGTGCCAGCAGTCCGGGGACGCGTTATAGCAATCAGCCCCAGCATTTT

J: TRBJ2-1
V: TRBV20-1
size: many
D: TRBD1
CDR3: CSAPNRWTGRNEQFF
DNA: TGCAGTGCCCCAAACCGTTGGACAGGGCGGAATGAGCAGTTCTTC

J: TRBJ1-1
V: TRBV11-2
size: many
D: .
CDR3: CASSLEGEGVTGTTEAFF
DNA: TGTGCCAGCAGCTTAGAGGGGGAAGGGGTGACAGGTACCACTGAAGCTTTCTTT

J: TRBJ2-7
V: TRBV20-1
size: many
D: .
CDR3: CSARALQAASYEQYF
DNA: TGCAGTGCTAGAGCGTTACAGGCCGCCTCCTACGAGCAGTACTTC

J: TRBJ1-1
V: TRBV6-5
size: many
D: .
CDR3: CASGGIGTEAFF
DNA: TGTGCCAGCGGGGGGATTGGCACTGAAGCTTTCTTT

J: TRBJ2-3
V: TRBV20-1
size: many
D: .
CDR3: CSGRLPFSTDTQYF
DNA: TGCAGTGGCCGACTACCCTTTAGCACAGATACGCAGTATTTT

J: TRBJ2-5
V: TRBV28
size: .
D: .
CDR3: CASRQPQETQYF
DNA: TGTGCCAGCAGACAGCCTCAAGAGACCCAGTACTTC

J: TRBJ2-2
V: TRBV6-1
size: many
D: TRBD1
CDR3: CASSRTGATGELFF
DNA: TGTGCCAGCAGTCGGACAGGGGCCACCGGGGAGCTGTTTTTT

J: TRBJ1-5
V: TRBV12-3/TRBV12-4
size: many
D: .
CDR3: CASTLGGSNQPQHF
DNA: TGTGCCAGCACCCTGGGGGGAAGCAATCAGCCCCAGCATTTT

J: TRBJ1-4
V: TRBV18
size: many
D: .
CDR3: CASRRDSNEKLFF
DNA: TGTGCCAGCCGCCGGGACTCTAATGAAAAACTGTTTTTT

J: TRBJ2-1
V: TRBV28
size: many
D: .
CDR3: CATQAVEQFF
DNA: TGTGCCACCCAGGCGGTGGAGCAGTTCTTC

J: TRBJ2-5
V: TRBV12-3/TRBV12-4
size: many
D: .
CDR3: CASMGRGLRETQYF
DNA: TGTGCCAGCATGGGCAGGGGTTTGAGGGAGACCCAGTACTTC

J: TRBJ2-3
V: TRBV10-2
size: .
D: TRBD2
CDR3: CASSARMALAGVADTQYF
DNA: TGCGCCAGCAGTGCCCGGATGGCACTAGCGGGAGTAGCAGATACGCAGTATTTT

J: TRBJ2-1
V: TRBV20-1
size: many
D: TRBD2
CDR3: CSARAWTSRHNEQFF
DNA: TGCAGTGCTAGGGCTTGGACTAGCCGGCACAATGAGCAGTTCTTC

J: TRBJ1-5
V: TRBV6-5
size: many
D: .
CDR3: CASSYRVGYQPQHF
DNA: TGTGCCAGCAGTTACCGGGTAGGGTATCAGCCCCAGCATTTT

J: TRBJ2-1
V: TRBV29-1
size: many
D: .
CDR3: CSVEGGFF
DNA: TGCAGCGTTGAAGGAGGGTTCTTC

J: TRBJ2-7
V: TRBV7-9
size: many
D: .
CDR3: CASSLDAGYEQYF
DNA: TGTGCCAGCAGCTTAGATGCAGGGTACGAGCAGTACTTC

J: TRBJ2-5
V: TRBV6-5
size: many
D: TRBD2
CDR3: CASSSGLAPLRETQYF
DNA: TGTGCCAGCAGTTCCGGACTAGCTCCCTTGCGAGAGACCCAGTACTTC

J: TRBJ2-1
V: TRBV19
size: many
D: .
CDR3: CASSIGDSSYNEQFF
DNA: TGTGCCAGTAGTATCGGAGACAGCTCCTACAATGAGCAGTTCTTC

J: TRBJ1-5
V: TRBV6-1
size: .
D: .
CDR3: CATKPSGNYNQPQHF
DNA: TGTGCCACTAAACCGAGCGGTAACTACAATCAGCCCCAGCATTTT

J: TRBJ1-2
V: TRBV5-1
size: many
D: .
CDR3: CASSGTGGYTF
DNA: TGCGCCAGCAGCGGCACTGGCGGCTACACCTTC

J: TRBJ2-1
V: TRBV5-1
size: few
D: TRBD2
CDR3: CASSLDATSANEQFF
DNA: TGCGCCAGCAGCTTGGATGCGACTAGCGCGAATGAGCAGTTCTTC

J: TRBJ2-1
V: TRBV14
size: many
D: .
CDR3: CASSRTGIIQFF
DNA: TGTGCCAGCAGTCGAACCGGGATTATACAGTTCTTC

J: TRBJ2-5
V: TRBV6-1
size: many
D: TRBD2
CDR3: CASRLRLADVETQYF
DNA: TGTGCCAGCAGGCTACGGCTAGCGGATGTAGAGACCCAGTACTTC

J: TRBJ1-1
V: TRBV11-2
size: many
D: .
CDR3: CASSFDRKNTEAFF
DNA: TGTGCCAGCAGCTTCGACAGAAAGAACACTGAAGCTTTCTTT

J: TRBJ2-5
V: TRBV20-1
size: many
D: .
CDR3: CSPAKGETQYF
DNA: TGCAGCCCGGCCAAGGGGGAGACCCAGTACTTC

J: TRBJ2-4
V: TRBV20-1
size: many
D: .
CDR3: CSAYPAGLAKNIQYF
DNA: TGCAGTGCATACCCGGCGGGCTTAGCCAAAAACATTCAGTACTTC

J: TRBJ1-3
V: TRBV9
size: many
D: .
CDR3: CASSVGQILSGNTIYF
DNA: TGTGCCAGCAGCGTAGGGCAGATACTCTCTGGAAACACCATATATTTT

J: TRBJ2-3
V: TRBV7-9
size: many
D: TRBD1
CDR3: CASSLEWDRATDTQYF
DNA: TGTGCCAGCAGCCTCGAGTGGGACAGGGCCACAGATACGCAGTATTTT

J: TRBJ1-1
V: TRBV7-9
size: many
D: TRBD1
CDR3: CASSAIQGATEAFF
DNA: TGTGCCAGCAGCGCTATACAGGGGGCCACTGAAGCTTTCTTT

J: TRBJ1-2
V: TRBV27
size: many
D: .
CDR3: CASKSNYGYTF
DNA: TGTGCCAGCAAGTCTAACTATGGCTACACCTTC

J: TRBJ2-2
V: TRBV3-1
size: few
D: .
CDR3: CASSQGGYTGELFF
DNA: TGTGCCAGCAGCCAAGGGGGCTACACCGGGGAGCTGTTTTTT

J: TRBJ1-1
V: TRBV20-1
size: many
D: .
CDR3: CSAQRGGTEAFF
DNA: TGCAGTGCCCAGAGAGGGGGGACTGAAGCTTTCTTT

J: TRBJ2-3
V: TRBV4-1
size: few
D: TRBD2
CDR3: CASRVAGSTPTDTQYF
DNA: TGCGCCAGCAGGGTAGCGGGTTCTACCCCAACAGATACGCAGTATTTT

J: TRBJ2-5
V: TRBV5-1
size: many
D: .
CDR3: CASSQSYGGEETQYF
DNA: TGCGCCAGCAGCCAGAGCTACGGAGGGGAAGAGACCCAGTACTTC

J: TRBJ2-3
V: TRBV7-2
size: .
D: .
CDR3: CASSREGIRTDTQYF
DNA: TGTGCCAGCAGCCGGGAAGGGATACGCACAGATACGCAGTATTTT

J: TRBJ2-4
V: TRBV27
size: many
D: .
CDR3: CASSPFDLPGNIQYF
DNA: TGTGCCAGCAGTCCCTTCGACCTACCAGGAAACATTCAGTACTTC

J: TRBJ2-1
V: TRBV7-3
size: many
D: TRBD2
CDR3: CASSLNPSGSEQFF
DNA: TGTGCCAGCAGCTTAAATCCTAGCGGGAGCGAGCAGTTCTTC

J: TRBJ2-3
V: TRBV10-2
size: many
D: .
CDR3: CASRGWRASTDTQYF
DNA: TGCGCCAGCAGGGGGTGGAGGGCGTCCACAGATACGCAGTATTTT

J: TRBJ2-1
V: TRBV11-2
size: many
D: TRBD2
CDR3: CASSLTSGRVWAYNEQFF
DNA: TGTGCCAGCAGCTTAACTAGCGGGAGGGTGTGGGCCTACAATGAGCAGTTCTTC

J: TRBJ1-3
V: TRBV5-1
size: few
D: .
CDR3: CASSLGQSGAGNTIYF
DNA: TGCGCCAGCAGCCTAGGACAGTCGGGAGCCGGAAACACCATATATTTT

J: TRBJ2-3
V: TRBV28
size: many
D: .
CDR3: CASSSITGPRGTDTQYF
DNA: TGTGCCAGCAGTTCCATAACCGGGCCCCGGGGCACAGATACGCAGTATTTT

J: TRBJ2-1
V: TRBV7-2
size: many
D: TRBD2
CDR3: CASSPTSGSYNEQFF
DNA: TGTGCCAGCAGCCCCACTAGCGGGAGTTACAATGAGCAGTTCTTC

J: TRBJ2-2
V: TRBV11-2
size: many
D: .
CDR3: CASSLLGAVPPFTGELFF
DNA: TGTGCCAGCAGCTTACTGGGCGCGGTTCCTCCTTTCACCGGGGAGCTGTTTTTT

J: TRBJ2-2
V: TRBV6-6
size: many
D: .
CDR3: CASTVGGTGELFF
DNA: TGTGCCAGCACAGTGGGAGGCACCGGGGAGCTGTTTTTT

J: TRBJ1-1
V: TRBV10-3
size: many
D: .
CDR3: CAIRPGTDTEAFF
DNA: TGTGCCATCCGGCCAGGGACTGACACTGAAGCTTTCTTT

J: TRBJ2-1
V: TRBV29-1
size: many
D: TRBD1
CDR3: CSSGTGTNEQFF
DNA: TGCAGCTCCGGGACAGGTACTAATGAGCAGTTCTTC

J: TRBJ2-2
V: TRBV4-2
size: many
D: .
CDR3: CASSQDMGSNTGELFF
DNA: TGTGCCAGCAGCCAAGATATGGGGTCGAACACCGGGGAGCTGTTTTTT

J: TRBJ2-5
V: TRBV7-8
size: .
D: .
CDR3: CASRRTSQETQYF
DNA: TGTGCCAGCAGGCGGACAAGCCAAGAGACCCAGTACTTC

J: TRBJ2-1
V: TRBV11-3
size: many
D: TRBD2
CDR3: CASSLDGLAGGLNEQFF
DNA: TGTGCCAGCAGCCTAGACGGACTAGCGGGAGGCCTCAATGAGCAGTTCTTC

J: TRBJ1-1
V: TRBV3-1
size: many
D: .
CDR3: CASSQRGGEVF
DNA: TGTGCCAGCAGCCAAAGGGGGGGGGAGGTTTTT

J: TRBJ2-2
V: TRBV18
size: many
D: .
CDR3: CASSPGTQSTGELFF
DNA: TGTGCCAGCTCACCGGGAACGCAGTCCACCGGGGAGCTGTTTTTT

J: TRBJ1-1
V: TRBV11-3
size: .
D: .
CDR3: CASSRVRNTEAFF
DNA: TGTGCCAGCAGCAGGGTGAGGAACACTGAAGCTTTCTTT

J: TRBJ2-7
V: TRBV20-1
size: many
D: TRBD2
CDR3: CSAPPRSGRREQYF
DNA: TGCAGTGCTCCCCCGCGTAGCGGGAGACGCGAGCAGTACTTC

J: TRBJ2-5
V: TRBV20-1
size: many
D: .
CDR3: CSARDLGETQYF
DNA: TGCAGTGCTCGGGACTTAGGGGAGACCCAGTACTTC

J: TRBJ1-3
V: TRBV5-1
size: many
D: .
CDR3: CASKPGTMGNTIYF
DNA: TGCGCCAGCAAACCCGGGACAATGGGAAACACCATATATTTT

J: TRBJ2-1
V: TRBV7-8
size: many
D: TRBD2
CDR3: CASSLSRLAPNEQFF
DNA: TGTGCCAGCAGCTTATCCCGACTAGCTCCCAATGAGCAGTTCTTC